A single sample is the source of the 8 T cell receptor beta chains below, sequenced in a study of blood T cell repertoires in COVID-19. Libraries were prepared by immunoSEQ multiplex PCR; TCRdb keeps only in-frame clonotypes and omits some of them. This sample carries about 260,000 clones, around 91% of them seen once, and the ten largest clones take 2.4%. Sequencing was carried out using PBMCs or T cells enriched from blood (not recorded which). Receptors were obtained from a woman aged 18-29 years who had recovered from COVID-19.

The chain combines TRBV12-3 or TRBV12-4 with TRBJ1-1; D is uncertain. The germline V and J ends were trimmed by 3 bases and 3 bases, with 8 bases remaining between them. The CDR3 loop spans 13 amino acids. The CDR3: CASSFMSHTEAFF. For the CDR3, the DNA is TGTGCCAGCAGTTTTATGAGCCACACTGAAGCTTTCTTT.

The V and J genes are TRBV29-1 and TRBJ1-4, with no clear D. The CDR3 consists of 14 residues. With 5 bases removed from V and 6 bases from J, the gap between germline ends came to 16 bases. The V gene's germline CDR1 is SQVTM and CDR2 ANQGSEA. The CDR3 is CSVPDGVADEKLFF. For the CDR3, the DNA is TGCAGCGTTCCCGACGGAGTAGCGGATGAAAAACTGTTTTTT.

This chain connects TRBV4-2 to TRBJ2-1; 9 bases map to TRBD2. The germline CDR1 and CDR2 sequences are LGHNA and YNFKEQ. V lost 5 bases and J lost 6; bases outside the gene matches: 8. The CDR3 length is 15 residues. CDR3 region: CASSDPRRGGNEQFF. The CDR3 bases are TGTGCCAGCAGCGACCCACGGCGGGGGGGCAATGAGCAGTTCTTC.

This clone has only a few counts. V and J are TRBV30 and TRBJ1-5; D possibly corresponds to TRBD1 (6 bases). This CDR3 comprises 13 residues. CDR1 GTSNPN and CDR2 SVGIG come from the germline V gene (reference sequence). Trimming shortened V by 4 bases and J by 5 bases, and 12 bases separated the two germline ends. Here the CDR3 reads CAWTPSGDQPQHF. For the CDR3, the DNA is TGTGCCTGGACCCCGTCAGGGGATCAGCCCCAGCATTTT. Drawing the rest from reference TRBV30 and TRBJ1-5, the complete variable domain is SQTIHQWPATLVQPVGSPLSLECTVEGTSNPNLYWYRQAAGRGLQLLFYSVGIGQISSEVPQNLSASRPQDRQFILSSKKLLLSDSGFYLCAWTPSGDQPQHFGDGTRLSIL.

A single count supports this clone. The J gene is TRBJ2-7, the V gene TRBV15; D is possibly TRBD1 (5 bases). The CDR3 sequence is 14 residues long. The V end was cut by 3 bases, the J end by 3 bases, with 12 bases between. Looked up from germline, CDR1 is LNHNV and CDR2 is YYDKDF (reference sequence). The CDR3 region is CATSSIGQGYEQYF. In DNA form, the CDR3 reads TGTGCCACCAGCAGCATTGGGCAGGGCTACGAGCAGTACTTC.

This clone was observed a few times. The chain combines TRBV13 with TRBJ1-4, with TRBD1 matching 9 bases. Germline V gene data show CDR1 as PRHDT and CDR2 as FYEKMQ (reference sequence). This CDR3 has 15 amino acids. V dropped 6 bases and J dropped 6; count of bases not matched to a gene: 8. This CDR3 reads CASRNRGREDEKLFF. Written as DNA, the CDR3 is TGTGCCAGCAGGAACAGGGGGCGGGAGGATGAAAAACTGTTTTTT.

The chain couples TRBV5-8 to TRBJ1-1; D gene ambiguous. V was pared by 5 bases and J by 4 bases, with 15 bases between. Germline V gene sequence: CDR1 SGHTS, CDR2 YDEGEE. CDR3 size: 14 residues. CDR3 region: CASRTTRLGTEAFF. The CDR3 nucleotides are TGTGCCAGCAGGACTACCCGACTGGGCACTGAAGCTTTCTTT.

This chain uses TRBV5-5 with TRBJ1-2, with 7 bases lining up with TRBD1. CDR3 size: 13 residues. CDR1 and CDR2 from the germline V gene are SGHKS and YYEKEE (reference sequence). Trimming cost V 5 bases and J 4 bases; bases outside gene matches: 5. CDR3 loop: CASSTDRAYGYTF. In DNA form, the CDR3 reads TGTGCCAGCAGTACCGACAGGGCCTATGGCTACACCTTC.